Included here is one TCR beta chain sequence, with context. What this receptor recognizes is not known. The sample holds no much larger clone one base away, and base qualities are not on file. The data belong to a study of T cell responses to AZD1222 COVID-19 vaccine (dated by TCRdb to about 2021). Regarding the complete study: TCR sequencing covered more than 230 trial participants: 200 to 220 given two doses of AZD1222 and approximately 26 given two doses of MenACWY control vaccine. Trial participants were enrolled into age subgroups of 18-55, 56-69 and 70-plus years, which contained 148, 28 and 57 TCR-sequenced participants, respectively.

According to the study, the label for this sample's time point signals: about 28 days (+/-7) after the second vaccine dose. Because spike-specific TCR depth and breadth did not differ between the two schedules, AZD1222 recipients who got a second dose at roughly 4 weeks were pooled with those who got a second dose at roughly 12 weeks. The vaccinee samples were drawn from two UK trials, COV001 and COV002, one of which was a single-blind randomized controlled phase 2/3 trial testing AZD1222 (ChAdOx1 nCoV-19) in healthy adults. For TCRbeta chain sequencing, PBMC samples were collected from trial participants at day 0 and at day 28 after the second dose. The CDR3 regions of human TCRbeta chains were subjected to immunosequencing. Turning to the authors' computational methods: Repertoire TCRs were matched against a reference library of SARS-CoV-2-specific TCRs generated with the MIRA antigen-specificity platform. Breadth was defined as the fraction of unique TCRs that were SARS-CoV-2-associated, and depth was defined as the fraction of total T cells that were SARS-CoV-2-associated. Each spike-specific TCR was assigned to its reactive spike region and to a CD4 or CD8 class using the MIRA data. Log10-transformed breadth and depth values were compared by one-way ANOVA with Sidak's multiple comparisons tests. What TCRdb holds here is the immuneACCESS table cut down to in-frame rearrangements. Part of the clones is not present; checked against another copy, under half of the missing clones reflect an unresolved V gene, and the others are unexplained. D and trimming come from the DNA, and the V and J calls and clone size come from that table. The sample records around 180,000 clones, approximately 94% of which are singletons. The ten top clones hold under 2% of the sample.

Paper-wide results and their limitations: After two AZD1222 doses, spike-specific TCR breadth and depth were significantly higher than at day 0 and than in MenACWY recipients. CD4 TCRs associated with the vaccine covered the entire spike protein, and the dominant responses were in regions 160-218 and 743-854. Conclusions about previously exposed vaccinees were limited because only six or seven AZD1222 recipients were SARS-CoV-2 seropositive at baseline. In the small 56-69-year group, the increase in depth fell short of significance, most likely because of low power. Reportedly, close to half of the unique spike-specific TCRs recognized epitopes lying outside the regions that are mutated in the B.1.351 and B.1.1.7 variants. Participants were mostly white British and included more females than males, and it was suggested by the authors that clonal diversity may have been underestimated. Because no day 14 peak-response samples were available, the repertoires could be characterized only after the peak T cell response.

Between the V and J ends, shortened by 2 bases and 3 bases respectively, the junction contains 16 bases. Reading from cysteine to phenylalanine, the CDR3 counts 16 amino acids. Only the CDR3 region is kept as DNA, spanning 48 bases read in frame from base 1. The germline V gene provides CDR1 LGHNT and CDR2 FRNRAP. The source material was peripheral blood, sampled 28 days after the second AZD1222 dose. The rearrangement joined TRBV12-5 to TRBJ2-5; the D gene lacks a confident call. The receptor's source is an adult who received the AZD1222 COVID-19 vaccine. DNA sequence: TGTGCTAGTGGTTTGTCAACCTCGGCAGGAAAAGAGACCCAGTACTTC. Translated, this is CASGLSTSAGKETQYF.